This T cell receptor (beta chain) was profiled in a study of post-analysis software for immune sequencing data. Overall study context: The disease courses spanned relapsing-remitting, secondary progressive and progressive-relapsing forms of multiple sclerosis.

The CDR3 has 16 residues. Looked up from germline, CDR1 is ENHRY and CDR2 is SYGVKD. Trimming at V came to 3 bases and at J to 5 bases, leaving 10 bases not matched to a gene. Study-level findings and limits: Elevated frequency relative to controls characterized four to six TRBV segments in patients, TRBV5-6, TRBV5-1 and TRBV20-1 among them. Controls showed significantly higher normalized Chao1 diversity than did multiple sclerosis patients. Samples from one preparation batch, clustered by F measure, grouped strongly together.

For this clonotype: Its antigen is still unknown.

Researchers reported that TCR beta cDNA libraries carried unique molecular identifiers. Out of roughly 0.85 to 11 million T cells, a few hundred thousand cDNA molecules were generated. TCRdb called the PCR reads again in MiXCR, with one record for every CDR3 protein. Here the sample spans around 710,000 distinct CDR3 sequences, roughly 46% being singletons. The clonotype comes from a girl between 10 and 17 years old with multiple sclerosis. Specimen: blood. The rearrangement uses TRBV10-3 and TRBJ1-5, with TRBD1 identical over 7 bases. The CDR3, as DNA: TGTGCCATCAGTGACCACAGGACAGGTACTGATCAGCCCCAGCATTTT. It translates to CAISDHRTGTDQPQHF.